Listed here are 9 T cell receptor beta chains from one sample, sequenced in a study of PD-1 blockade in classical Hodgkin lymphoma. The method was immunoSEQ multiplex PCR; TCRdb's version includes in-frame clones alone and lacks a portion of them. There are tens of thousands of clones in the sample; approximately 66% occur only once, and 20% to 30% lies in the top ten. Every patient was affected by relapse after autologous stem cell transplantation, while exposure to brentuximab vedotin was not uniform. Specimen: peripheral blood mononuclear cells (PBMCs), collected before the second cycle of nivolumab. The source of these receptors is a human donor with classical Hodgkin lymphoma.

This chain joins TRBV30 and TRBJ2-2; 9 bases map to TRBD2. The length of the CDR3 is 13 residues. The V segment lost 4 bases and the J segment 6 bases; nucleotides outside the gene matches: 3. The germline V gene encodes CDR1 GTSNPN and CDR2 SVGIG (reference sequence). The CDR3 bases are TGTGCCTGGACTAGCGGGACGGCCGGGGAGCTGTTTTTT. Translating it yields CAWTSGTAGELFF.

This clone counts as medium-sized. The CDR3 is CASRDSVDQPQHF. Here the CDR3 DNA reads TGTGCCAGCAGGGACTCGGTGGATCAGCCCCAGCATTTT. The chain links TRBV27 to TRBJ1-5; D gene ambiguous. V lost 6 bases, J lost 5 bases, and 11 bases lay in between. This CDR3 has 13 amino acids. The germline V gene encodes CDR1 MNHEY and CDR2 SMNVEV (reference sequence).

This rearrangement joins TRBV28 to TRBJ2-1, with a possible D match to TRBD2 (7 bases). Germline CDR1 is MDHEN and CDR2 is SYDVKM. This CDR3 region has 14 residues. V was pared by 3 bases and J by 4 bases, with 10 bases between. The CDR3 DNA reads as TGTGCCAGCAGTTTCAGGGGAGGGTACAATGAGCAGTTCTTC. Translated, it gives CASSFRGGYNEQFF.

The rearrangement links TRBV5-1 to TRBJ2-3; no definite D call. The CDR3 runs to 12 residues. Per the germline V gene, CDR1 is SGHRS and CDR2 is YFSETQ. V dropped 4 bases and J dropped 2 bases, with 5 bases sitting between them. DNA of the CDR3: TGCGCCAGCAGCCTAAACACAGATACGCAGTATTTT. Translation gives CASSLNTDTQYF. The variable domain in full, with the rest retrieved from reference TRBV5-1 and TRBJ2-3, is KAGVTQTPRYLIKTRGQQVTLSCSPISGHRSVSWYQQTPGQGLQFLFEYFSETQRNKGNFPGRFSGRQFSNSRSEMNVSTLELGDSALYLCASSLNTDTQYFGPGTRLTVL.

The CDR3 spells CASSLRGQGYEQYF. For the CDR3, the DNA is TGTGCCAGCAGTTTGCGGGGTCAAGGGTACGAGCAGTACTTC. V gene TRBV27 combines with J gene TRBJ2-7; possibly TRBD2 for D (6 bases). Between the trimmed V and J ends, which lost 3 bases and 4 bases, there was a span of 13 bases. This CDR3 is built from 14 residues. CDR1 and CDR2 from the germline V gene are MNHEY and SMNVEV (reference sequence).

The chain has TRBV6-5 and TRBJ1-2; 9 bases agree with TRBD1. Germline CDR1 reads MNHEY; CDR2 reads SVGAGI. J was trimmed by 8 bases and V by 0 bases; bases with no gene match: 1. The CDR3 is made up of 13 amino acids. DNA of the CDR3: TGTGCCAGCAGTTACTCGGACAGGGGCGGCTACACCTTC. Translated: CASSYSDRGGYTF.

V usage is TRBV7-3 and J usage is TRBJ2-5; 16 nucleotides align to TRBD2. The CDR3 has 17 amino acids. The germline V gene has CDR1 SGHTA and CDR2 FQGTGA. Trimming at V came to 6 bases and at J to 3 bases, leaving 7 bases not matched to a gene. The CDR3 here is CASRPKGTSGREETQYF. CDR3 DNA: TGTGCCAGCAGGCCTAAGGGGACTAGCGGGAGGGAAGAGACCCAGTACTTC. The full variable domain, rest sourced from reference TRBV7-3 and TRBJ2-5, is GAGVSQTPSNKVTEKGKYVELRCDPISGHTALYWYRQSLGQGPEFLIYFQGTGAADDSGLPNDRFFAVRPEGSVSTLKIQRTERGDSAVYLCASRPKGTSGREETQYFGPGTRLLVL.

The chain couples TRBV29-1 to TRBJ1-2; D gene ambiguous. The V and J ends lost 4 bases and 7 bases respectively, with 7 bases between them. Germline CDR1 and CDR2: SQVTM and ANQGSEA. This CDR3 is built from 10 residues. The CDR3 is CSVGGPGYTF. The CDR3 DNA reads as TGCAGCGTTGGCGGGCCTGGCTACACCTTC.

This clone was counted only a few times. This sequence joins TRBV9 and TRBJ1-1; a possible D gene is TRBD1 (6 bases). The germline CDR1 and CDR2 sequences are SGDLS and YYNGEE. The length of the CDR3 is 14 residues. Trimming cost V 3 bases and J 0 bases, with 9 bases left between them. The CDR3: CASSARQVNTEAFF. In DNA form, the CDR3 reads TGTGCCAGCAGCGCGCGACAGGTGAACACTGAAGCTTTCTTT. The variable domain in full, completed from reference TRBV9 and TRBJ1-1, reads DSGVTQTPKHLITATGQRVTLRCSPRSGDLSVYWYQQSLDQGLQFLIQYYNGEERAKGNILERFSAQQFPDLHSELNLSSLELGDSALYFCASSARQVNTEAFFGQGTRLTVV.